Below, one TCR beta chain is given with its context. The antigen is unknown. This record belongs to a study of T cells after yellow fever vaccination. Study-wide points: Although the secondary response was weaker, it peaked faster, at day 5 versus 15. Bulk-population clonotypes that are abundant could appear as contaminants in FACS-sorted repertoires.

Each CDR3 protein is one row after TCRdb ran MiXCR on the 5' RACE reads. The sample lists 200,000 to 300,000 distinct CDR3 sequences, 6.9% occurring once. The sample consisted of CD4+ T cells sorted from PBMCs, taken 15 days after the yellow fever booster vaccination. The clonotype was recovered from a man between 25 and 39 years old who received the YFV17D yellow fever vaccine.

The CDR3 spells CASSLVGGDTEAFF. The CDR3 nucleotides are TGCGCCAGCAGCTTGGTTGGCGGCGACACTGAAGCTTTCTTT. This sequence joins TRBV5-1 and TRBJ1-1; unclear D gene. This CDR3 has 14 residues. Trimming shortened V by 0 bases and J by 3 bases, and 9 bases separated the two germline ends. CDR1 is SGHRS, CDR2 YFSETQ, per germline.